This T cell receptor beta chain was found in a study of shared clonotypes between healthy human individuals. Study findings and constraints: Clonotype sharing among donors was thought likely to change with sequencing depth.

The CDR3 consists of 14 residues. The V gene's germline CDR1 is ENHRY and CDR2 SYGVKD. The V gene lost 3 bases and the J gene lost 8 bases, with 16 bases spanning the gap. Genomic DNA of every subset was divided equally among multiple immunoSEQ plates. TCRdb keeps only in-frame clones here, not all; method: immunoSEQ multiplex PCR. The table lists roughly 510,000 clones, 75% to 80% of them singletons. On this clone: Its antigen is currently unknown.

This receptor was obtained from a woman between 35 and 50 years old in good health. Some clones in this sample may be carry-over from other donors' samples. The chain links TRBV10-3 to TRBJ1-2, with a possible D match to TRBD1 (5 bases). Sample: PBMCs. The CDR3 sequence: CAISDDSYGKGYTF. The CDR3 region has the DNA TGTGCCATCAGTGACGACAGCTACGGTAAAGGCTACACCTTC.